The 27 T cell receptor beta chains below come from one sample, sequenced in a study of graft-versus-host responses after intestinal transplantation. Investigators plated roughly 200,000 CFSE-labeled responder cells together with roughly 200,000 irradiated stimulator cells labeled with violet dye. TCRdb's table, derived via immunoSEQ multiplex PCR, lists solely in-frame clones and lacks some. Of about 3,900 clones listed, over 40% are singletons. Specimen: alloreactive CD8+ T cells from a mixed lymphocyte reaction culture, collected before transplantation. As to subset: CFSE-low proliferating T cells sorted from roughly 6-day pre-transplant mixed lymphocyte reaction (GvH or HvG direction). The receptors were sampled from a human patient who was an organ donor for intestinal transplantation.

V usage is TRBV11-3 and J usage is TRBJ1-5; D may be TRBD1 (6 bases). Germline V gene data show CDR1 as SGHNT and CDR2 as YENEEA. The CDR3 is made up of 15 amino acids. Trimming removed 5 bases from V and 2 bases from J, with 13 bases in between. The CDR3 reads CASSQQGHRNQPQHF. The CDR3 nucleotides are TGTGCCAGCAGCCAACAGGGTCATCGCAATCAGCCCCAGCATTTT.

This clone was seen a handful of times. The chain carries TRBV6-1 and TRBJ2-4; 11 bases agree with TRBD2. Germline CDR1 is MNHNS and CDR2 is SASEGT. This CDR3 spans 19 amino acids. V shed 1 base and J 0 bases; nucleotides not matched to a gene: 8. In DNA, the CDR3 is TGTGCCAGCAGTGAAGGTACTAGCGGGGGCCCTATAGCCAAAAACATTCAGTACTTC. Translating gives CASSEGTSGGPIAKNIQYF.

This rearrangement joins TRBV6-1 to TRBJ1-2; the match to TRBD1 covers 8 bases. J lost 0 bases, V lost 4 bases, and 7 bases had no gene match. The CDR3 contains 16 residues. CDR1 is MNHNS and CDR2 is SASEGT in the germline V gene. CDR3 bases: TGTGCCAGCAGTGCGGGGACAGGCATCTCTAACTATGGCTACACCTTC. Amino acids: CASSAGTGISNYGYTF.

The rearrangement joins TRBV10-3 to TRBJ2-7, with TRBD2 as a possible D gene (6 bases). Germline V lookup: CDR1 ENHRY, CDR2 SYGVKD. The V and J ends lost 4 bases and 0 bases respectively, with 19 bases between them. The length of the CDR3 is 17 residues. The CDR3 sequence: CAISGTSSVQSSYEQYF. CDR3 nucleotide sequence: TGTGCCATCAGTGGGACCTCTAGCGTCCAAAGCTCCTACGAGCAGTACTTC.

V usage is TRBV21-1 and J usage is TRBJ2-6; the table's D call of TRBD1 was not tested on the DNA. TRBV21-1 is a pseudogene locus. This CDR3 contains 16 residues. CDR3 nucleotide sequence: TGTGCCAGCAGCACCGGACAGGGCTCTGGGGCCAACGTCCTGACTTTC. It encodes CASSTGQGSGANVLTF.

This clone was counted a single time. The J gene is TRBJ2-5, the V gene TRBV18; TRBD2 matches at 9 bases. The CDR3 spans 14 residues. Germline V gene sequence: CDR1 KGHSH, CDR2 LQKENI. The V and J ends lost 6 bases and 2 bases, in that order; junction bases with no gene match: 4. This CDR3 is CASSLREGQETQYF. DNA for the CDR3: TGTGCCAGCTCGTTGCGGGAGGGACAAGAGACCCAGTACTTC.

Here the CDR3 DNA reads TGTGCCAGCAGACTCGGGACTGGCTATGGCTACACCTTC. This encodes CASRLGTGYGYTF. This rearrangement joins TRBV28 to TRBJ1-2; D is possibly TRBD1 (5 bases). V gave up 6 bases and J gave up 4 bases, with 12 bases separating them. Per the germline V gene, CDR1 is MDHEN and CDR2 is SYDVKM. The CDR3 covers 13 residues.

The chain uses TRBV27 and TRBJ2-7, with 9 bases lining up with TRBD1. This CDR3 is 16 amino acids long. The V gene end was trimmed by 0 bases and the J gene end by 3 bases; junction bases not matched to a gene: 6. Germline-derived CDR1 and CDR2 are MNHEY and SMNVEV (reference sequence). As DNA, the CDR3 is TGTGCCAGCAGTTTATCCCGGGACAGGGACATCTACGAGCAGTACTTC. Its translation is CASSLSRDRDIYEQYF.

This clone is deemed large. The junction does not match germline at one end; this may be a read error. The rearrangement joins TRBV27 to TRBJ1-2; the D is unclear. Looked up from germline, CDR1 is MNHEY and CDR2 is SMNVEV (reference sequence). This CDR3 contains 13 residues. CDR3 protein: CASRPGGHYGYTF. CDR3 coding DNA: TGTGCCAGCAGGCCCGGAGGGCACTACGGCTACACCTTC.

This clone was observed a single time. J is TRBJ1-5 and V is TRBV29-1, with 9 bases fitting TRBD1. J lost 0 bases, V lost 3 bases, and 21 bases had no gene match. The CDR3 extends over 21 amino acids. Looked up from germline, CDR1 is SQVTM and CDR2 is ANQGSEA. CDR3 residues: CSVEGEPIRDRDLYSNQPQHF. Written as DNA, the CDR3 is TGCAGCGTTGAGGGTGAACCGATCCGGGACAGGGACCTTTATAGCAATCAGCCCCAGCATTTT.

Only a few counts were recorded for this clone. This sequence joins TRBV7-9 and TRBJ1-1, with 7 positions matching TRBD1. V shed 5 bases, J shed 0 bases, and the junction held 6 bases outside the gene matches. The CDR3 is made up of 15 amino acids. In germline, CDR1 is SEHNR, CDR2 FQNEAQ (reference sequence). The CDR3 coding sequence is TGTGCCAGCAGCCAGTTGGGACAGATGAACACTGAAGCTTTCTTT. It yields the protein CASSQLGQMNTEAFF.

The J gene is TRBJ2-7, the V gene TRBV19; TRBD1 might be the D (8 bases). Deletions cut 7 bases from V and 7 bases from J, with 20 bases between. This CDR3 contains 14 residues. Germline CDR1 is LNHDA and CDR2 is SQIVND (reference sequence). This chain's CDR3 is CASKVTGGAVEQYF. The CDR3 region has the DNA TGTGCCAGTAAGGTAACAGGGGGGGCCGTAGAGCAGTACTTC.

By sample share, this clone is medium-sized. The chain carries TRBV4-3 and TRBJ2-1, with D tentatively TRBD2 (6 bases). The CDR3 is 15 amino acids. V gave up 3 bases and J gave up 4 bases, with 13 bases separating them. Germline CDR1 reads LGHNA; CDR2 reads YSLEER. The CDR3 DNA follows: TGCGCCAGCAGCCAGGAGGGAGTGTCTTACAATGAGCAGTTCTTC. Its protein product is CASSQEGVSYNEQFF.

This clone has only one observation. The chain uses TRBV7-4 and TRBJ1-3; 8 positions agree with TRBD1. The CDR3 is made up of 20 amino acids. CDR1 is SGHVT and CDR2 is SQSDAQ in the germline V gene. V gave up 1 base and J gave up 0 bases; unmatched junction bases: 14. The DNA for the CDR3 is TGTGCCAGCAGCTTAGGAAGGACAGGGAAGGGGTGCCTCTCTGGAAACACCATATATTTT. Translated: CASSLGRTGKGCLSGNTIYF. Full variable domain (missing parts from reference TRBV7-4 and TRBJ1-3): GAGVSQSPRYKVAKRGRDVALRCDSISGHVTLYWYRQTLGQGSEVLTYSQSDAQRDKSGRPSGRFSAERPERSVSTLKIQRTEQGDSAVYLCASSLGRTGKGCLSGNTIYFGEGSWLTVV.

The chain links TRBV7-9 to TRBJ2-7, with 7 bases matching TRBD1. The CDR3 spans 12 residues. Germline trimming cut 6 bases from V and 3 bases from J; bases unmatched to any gene: 2. Germline assignment: CDR1 SEHNR and CDR2 FQNEAQ (reference sequence). As DNA, the CDR3 is TGTGCCAGCAGGGGACAGCTCTACGAGCAGTACTTC. The encoded protein is CASRGQLYEQYF.

This chain connects TRBV21-1 to TRBJ1-1. TRBV21-1 is a listed pseudogene. This CDR3 comprises 12 residues. This CDR3 reads CASSIVRTEAFF. The CDR3 coding sequence is TGTGCCAGCAGTATAGTCCGCACTGAAGCTTTCTTT.

This clone is classed as medium-sized (0.01 to 0.1%). At one boundary the junction diverges from the germline segment, which might be a read error. The chain couples TRBV7-7 to TRBJ1-2; 7 positions agree with TRBD1. CDR1 and CDR2 (germline): SSHAT, FNYEAQ (reference sequence). The CDR3 extends over 17 amino acids. CDR3 region: CASSSGPTGRDFVGYTF. CDR3 nucleotide sequence: TGTGCTAGCAGCTCGGGCCCGACAGGGCGGGATTTTGTAGGCTACACCTTC.

This clone is deemed medium-sized (0.01 to 0.1%). The V gene is TRBV5-1, the J gene TRBJ1-1; D possibly corresponds to TRBD1 (6 bases). V was pared by 3 bases and J by 2 bases, with 8 bases between. The CDR3 spans 13 residues. CDR1 SGHRS and CDR2 YFSETQ come from the germline V gene. The CDR3 DNA follows: TGCGCCAGCAGCTGGGGGCCTAACACTGAAGCTTTCTTT. This encodes CASSWGPNTEAFF.

This clone came up a few times. The J gene is TRBJ2-1, the V gene TRBV30, with 8 bases fitting TRBD2. This CDR3 has 16 amino acids. Germline lookup yields CDR1 GTSNPN and CDR2 SVGIG (reference sequence). V lost 0 bases to trimming and J lost 1 base; unmatched junction nucleotides: 5. CDR3 loop: CAWSVRLALSYNEQFF. DNA of the CDR3: TGTGCCTGGAGTGTGAGACTAGCGCTTTCCTACAATGAGCAGTTCTTC.

The chain links TRBV27 to TRBJ2-3; TRBD2 is a possible D gene (6 bases). CDR3 length equals 16 residues. Trimming pared 6 bases from V and 2 bases from J, leaving 18 bases between. Germline loops: CDR1 MNHEY, CDR2 SMNVEV (reference sequence). The CDR3 spells CASRLHRTKNTDTQYF. CDR3 bases: TGTGCCAGCAGACTCCACCGGACTAAAAACACAGATACGCAGTATTTT.

The chain links TRBV5-5 to TRBJ2-7; TRBD1 aligns across 7 bases. This CDR3 is 14 amino acids long. V shed 0 bases, J shed 3 bases, and the junction held 3 bases outside the gene matches. CDR1 and CDR2 from the germline V gene are SGHKS and YYEKEE (reference sequence). The CDR3: CASSLGGGNYEQYF. DNA of the CDR3: TGTGCCAGCAGCTTGGGAGGGGGCAACTACGAGCAGTACTTC.

To note about this clone: The germline gene is not matched at one end of the junction; a read error may be the cause. The V call is TRBV7-4, the J call TRBJ1-2, with D possibly matching TRBD1 (6 bases). CDR3 length: 10 amino acids. The germline CDR1 and CDR2 sequences are SGHVT and SQSDAQ. The CDR3 coding sequence is TGTCCCAGGGGAGGCAATGGCTACACCTTC. Translating it yields CPRGGNGYTF.

The chain employs TRBV13 and TRBJ2-7; no clear D. Trimming took off 3 bases at V and 2 bases at J, with 11 bases between the two ends. This CDR3 is built from 14 residues. The germline V gene encodes CDR1 PRHDT and CDR2 FYEKMQ (reference sequence). CDR3 nucleotide sequence: TGTGCCAGCAGCTTGGTAGAGGAAGCCTACGAGCAGTACTTC. As protein: CASSLVEEAYEQYF.

The chain recombines TRBV7-9 with TRBJ2-1, with 13 bases that match TRBD2. Looked up from germline, CDR1 is SEHNR and CDR2 is FQNEAQ (reference sequence). V was clipped by 5 bases and J by 0 bases; unmatched bases: 7. The CDR3 is 18 amino acids. The CDR3 sequence is CASSPRTSGRPSYNEQFF. The CDR3 nucleotides read TGTGCCAGCAGCCCCCGGACTAGCGGGAGACCCTCCTACAATGAGCAGTTCTTC.

This clone rates as medium-sized. This chain connects TRBV6-5 to TRBJ1-3, with D perhaps TRBD1 (6 bases). V was cut by 5 bases and J by 3 bases, with 11 bases left in between. The germline CDR1 and CDR2 sequences are MNHEY and SVGAGI. The CDR3 runs to 14 residues. The CDR3 DNA sequence: TGTGCCAGCAGTCCACCGGACAGTGGAAACACCATATATTTT. As protein: CASSPPDSGNTIYF.

By sample share, this clone is medium-sized. The chain carries TRBV7-6 and TRBJ2-3; TRBD2 matches 11 bases. The V gene end was trimmed by 4 bases and the J gene end by 6 bases; junction bases not matched to a gene: 15. This CDR3 has 18 residues. CDR1 is SGHVS, CDR2 FNYEAQ, per germline. In DNA form, the CDR3 reads TGTGCCAGCAGCTCCTCCCCTCTAGCGGGAGGCCCGATGGATACGCAGTATTTT. It encodes CASSSSPLAGGPMDTQYF.

The chain has TRBV28 and TRBJ2-7; D may be TRBD1 (6 bases). Germline loops: CDR1 MDHEN, CDR2 SYDVKM. The germline V and J ends were trimmed by 5 bases and 3 bases, with 14 bases remaining between them. This CDR3 comprises 14 residues. The DNA for the CDR3 is TGTGCCAGCAGTCCCAACACAGGGTACTACGAGCAGTACTTC. As protein: CASSPNTGYYEQYF.